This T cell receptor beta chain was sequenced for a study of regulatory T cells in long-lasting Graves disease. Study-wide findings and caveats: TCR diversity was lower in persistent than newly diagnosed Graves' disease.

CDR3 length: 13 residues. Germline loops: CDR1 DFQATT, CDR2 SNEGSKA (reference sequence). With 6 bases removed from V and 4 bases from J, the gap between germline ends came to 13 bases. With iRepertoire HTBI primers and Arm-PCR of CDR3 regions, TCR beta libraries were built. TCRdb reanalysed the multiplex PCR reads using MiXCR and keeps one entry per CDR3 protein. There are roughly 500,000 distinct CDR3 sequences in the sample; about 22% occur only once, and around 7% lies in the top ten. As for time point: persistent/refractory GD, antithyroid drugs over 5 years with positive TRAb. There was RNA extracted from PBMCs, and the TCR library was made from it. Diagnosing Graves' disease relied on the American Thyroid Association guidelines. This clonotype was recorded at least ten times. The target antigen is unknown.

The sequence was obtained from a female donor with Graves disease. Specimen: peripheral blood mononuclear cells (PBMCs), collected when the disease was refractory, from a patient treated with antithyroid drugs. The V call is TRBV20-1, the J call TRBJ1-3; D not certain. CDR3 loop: CSAVREPGNTIYF. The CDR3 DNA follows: TGCAGTGCCGTGAGGGAACCCGGAAACACCATATATTTT.